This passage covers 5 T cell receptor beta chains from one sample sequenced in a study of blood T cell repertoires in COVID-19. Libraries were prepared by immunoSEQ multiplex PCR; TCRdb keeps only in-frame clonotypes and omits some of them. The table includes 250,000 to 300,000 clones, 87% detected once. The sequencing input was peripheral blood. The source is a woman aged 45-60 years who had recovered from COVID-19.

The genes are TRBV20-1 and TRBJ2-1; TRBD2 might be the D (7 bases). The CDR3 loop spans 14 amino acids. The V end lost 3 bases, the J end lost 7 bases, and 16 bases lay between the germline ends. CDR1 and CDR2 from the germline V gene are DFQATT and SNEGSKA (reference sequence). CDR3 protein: CSASRPGGRNEQFF. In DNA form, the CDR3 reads TGCAGTGCTAGTCGCCCCGGGGGGCGTAATGAGCAGTTCTTC.

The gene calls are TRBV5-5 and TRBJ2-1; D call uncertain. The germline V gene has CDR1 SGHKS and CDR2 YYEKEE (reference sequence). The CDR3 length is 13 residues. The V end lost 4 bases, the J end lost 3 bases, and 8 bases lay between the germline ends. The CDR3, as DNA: TGTGCCAGCAGCCCCCCCGGCTACAATGAGCAGTTCTTC. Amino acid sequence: CASSPPGYNEQFF. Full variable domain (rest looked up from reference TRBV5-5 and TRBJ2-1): DAGVTQSPTHLIKTRGQQVTLRCSPISGHKSVSWYQQVLGQGPQFIFQYYEKEERGRGNFPDRFSARQFPNYSSELNVNALLLGDSALYLCASSPPGYNEQFFGPGTRLTVL.

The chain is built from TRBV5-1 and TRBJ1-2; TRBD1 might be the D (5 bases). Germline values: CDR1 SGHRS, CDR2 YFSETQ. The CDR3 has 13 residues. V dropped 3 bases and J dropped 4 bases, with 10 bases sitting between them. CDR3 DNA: TGCGCCAGCAGCTCCGGGGGGGGCTATGGCTACACCTTC. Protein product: CASSSGGGYGYTF.

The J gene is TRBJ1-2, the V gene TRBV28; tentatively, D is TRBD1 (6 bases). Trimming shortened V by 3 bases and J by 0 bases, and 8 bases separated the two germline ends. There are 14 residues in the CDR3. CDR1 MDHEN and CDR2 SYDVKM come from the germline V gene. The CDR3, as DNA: TGTGCCAGCAGTTTTGGGGGCTCTAACTATGGCTACACCTTC. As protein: CASSFGGSNYGYTF.

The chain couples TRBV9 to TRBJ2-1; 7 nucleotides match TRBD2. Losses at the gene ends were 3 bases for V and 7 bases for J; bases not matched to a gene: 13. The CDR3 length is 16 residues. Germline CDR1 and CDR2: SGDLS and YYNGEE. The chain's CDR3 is CASSAGGLLKGNEQFF. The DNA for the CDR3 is TGTGCCAGCAGCGCGGGGGGACTACTCAAGGGGAATGAGCAGTTCTTC.